This T cell receptor beta chain stems from a study of breast tumors, draining lymph nodes, adjacent tissues. Axillary draining lymph nodes of breast cancer patients supplied the node samples. TCRdb re-analysed the multiplex PCR reads in MiXCR, keeping a single row per CDR3 protein. Of approximately 230,000 distinct CDR3 sequences listed, under 40% are singletons. Germline V gene sequence: CDR1 DFQATT, CDR2 SNEGSKA (reference sequence). CDR3 length: 15 residues. Comment on this clonotype: A much larger clone differs by one base, so this may be a read error.

What was sequenced was axillary lymph node tissue. The V call is TRBV20-1, the J call TRBJ1-3; D not certain. The receptor was isolated from a female donor with breast cancer. Some clones in this sample may be carry-over from other donors' samples. CDR3 coding DNA: TGCAGTGCTAGACGTGAGCTGAGCTCTGCAAACACCATATATTTT. The encoded protein is CSARRELSSANTIYF.